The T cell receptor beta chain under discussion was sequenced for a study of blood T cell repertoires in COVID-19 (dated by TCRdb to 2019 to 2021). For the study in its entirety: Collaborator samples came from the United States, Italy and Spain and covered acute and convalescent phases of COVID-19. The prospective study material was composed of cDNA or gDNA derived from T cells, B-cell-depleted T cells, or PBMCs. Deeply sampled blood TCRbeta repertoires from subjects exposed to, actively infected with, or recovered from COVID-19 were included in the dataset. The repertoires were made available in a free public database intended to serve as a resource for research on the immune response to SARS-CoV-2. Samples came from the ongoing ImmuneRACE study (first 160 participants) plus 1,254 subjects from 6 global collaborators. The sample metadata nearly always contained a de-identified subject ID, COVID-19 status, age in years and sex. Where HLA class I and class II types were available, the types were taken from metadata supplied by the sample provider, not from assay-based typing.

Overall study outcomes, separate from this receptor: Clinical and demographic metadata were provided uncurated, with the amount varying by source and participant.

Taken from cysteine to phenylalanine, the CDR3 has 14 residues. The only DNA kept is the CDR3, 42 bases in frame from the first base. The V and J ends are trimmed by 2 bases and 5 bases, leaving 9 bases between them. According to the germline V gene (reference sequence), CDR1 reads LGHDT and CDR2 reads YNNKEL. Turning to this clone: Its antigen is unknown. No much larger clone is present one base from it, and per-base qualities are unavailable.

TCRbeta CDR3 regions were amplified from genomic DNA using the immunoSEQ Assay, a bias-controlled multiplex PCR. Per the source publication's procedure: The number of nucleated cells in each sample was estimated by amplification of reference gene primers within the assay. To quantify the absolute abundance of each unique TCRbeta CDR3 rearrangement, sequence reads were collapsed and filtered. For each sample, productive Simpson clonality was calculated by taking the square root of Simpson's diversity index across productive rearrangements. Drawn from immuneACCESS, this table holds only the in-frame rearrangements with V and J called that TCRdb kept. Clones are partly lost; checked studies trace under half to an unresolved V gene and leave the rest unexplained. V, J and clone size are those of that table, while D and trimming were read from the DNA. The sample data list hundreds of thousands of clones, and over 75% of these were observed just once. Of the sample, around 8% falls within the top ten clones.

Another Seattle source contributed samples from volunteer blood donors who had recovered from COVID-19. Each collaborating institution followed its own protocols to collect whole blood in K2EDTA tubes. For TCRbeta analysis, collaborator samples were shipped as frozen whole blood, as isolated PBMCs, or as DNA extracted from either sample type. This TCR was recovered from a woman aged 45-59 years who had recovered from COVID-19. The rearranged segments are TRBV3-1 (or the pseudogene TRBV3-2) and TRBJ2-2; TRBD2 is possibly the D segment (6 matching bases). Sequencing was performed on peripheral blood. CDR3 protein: CASSQSRGTGELFF. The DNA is TGTGCCAGCAGCCAATCACGGGGGACCGGGGAGCTGTTTTTT.